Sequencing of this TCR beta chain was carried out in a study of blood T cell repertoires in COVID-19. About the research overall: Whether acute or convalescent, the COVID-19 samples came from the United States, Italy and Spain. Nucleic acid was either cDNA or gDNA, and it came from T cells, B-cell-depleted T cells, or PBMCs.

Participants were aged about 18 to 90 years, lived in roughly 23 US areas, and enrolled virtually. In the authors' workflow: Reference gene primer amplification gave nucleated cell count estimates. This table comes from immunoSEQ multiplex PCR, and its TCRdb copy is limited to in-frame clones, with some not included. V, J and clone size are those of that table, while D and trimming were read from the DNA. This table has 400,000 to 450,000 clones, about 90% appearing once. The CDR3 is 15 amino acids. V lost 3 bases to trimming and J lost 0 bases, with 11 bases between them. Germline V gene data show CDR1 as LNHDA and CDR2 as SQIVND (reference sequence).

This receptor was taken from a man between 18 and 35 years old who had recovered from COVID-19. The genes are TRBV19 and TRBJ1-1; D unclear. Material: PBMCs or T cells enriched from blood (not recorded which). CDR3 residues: CASSMNVNMNTEAFF. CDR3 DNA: TGTGCCAGTAGTATGAACGTGAACATGAACACTGAAGCTTTCTTT.